This T cell receptor (beta chain) was profiled in a study of cytomegalovirus exposure and HLA in healthy donors. Amplification used 60 Vbeta primers and 13 Jbeta primers. Sequenced by immunoSEQ multiplex PCR; TCRdb stores in-frame clones only, minus some. The profile covers under 150,000 clones, with over 60% appearing a single time and 6.3% taken by the ten largest. Of note for this clone: Its antigen is as yet unknown.

Study outcomes and limitations: In an earlier analysis, in approximately 570 donors, most V segments appeared productive either ~87% or ~30% of the time.

The source material was PBMCs. The sequence derives from a woman aged 40 to 50 in good health and CMV-seronegative.

CDR3 in DNA: TGTGCCAGCAGTGACGAGGGAAACTATGGCTACACCTTC. This gives the protein CASSDEGNYGYTF. The chain combines TRBV2 with TRBJ1-2; D gene uncertain. The CDR3 is made up of 13 amino acids. V lost 3 bases and J lost 2, with 7 bases in between. Germline-derived CDR1 and CDR2 are SNHLY and FYNNEI.